The 14 T cell receptor beta chains below all came from one sample that was sequenced in a study of T cells after yellow fever vaccination (dated by TCRdb to between 2018 and 2021). Read against the paper, the sample's treatment or condition label means: live attenuated yellow fever vaccine strain. Libraries came from 5' RACE. Sequencing was performed on an Illumina HiSeq 2500. The raw public reads went through TCRdb reprocessing: fastp at Q25, MiXCR clone calling, in-frame beta chains kept. Each entry merges the rows of one CDR3 protein and shows their most common DNA and genes. The sample table records about 330,000 distinct CDR3 sequences; roughly 8.4% of these occur just once. The ten largest clones add up to around 17% of the sample. The sample in question was PBMCs, obtained about 49 days after the first yellow fever vaccination. The receptors originated from a man aged 18 to 30 who received the YFV17D yellow fever vaccine.

This clonotype was recorded a few times. The chain employs TRBV7-8 and TRBJ2-5; 8 positions match TRBD1. The CDR3 runs 14 residues. CDR1 is SGHVS and CDR2 is FQNEAQ in the germline V gene. The trim removed 5 bases at V and 2 bases at J, leaving 4 bases unmatched. CDR3 sequence reads: CASSMTGVQETQYF. The DNA for the CDR3 is TGTGCCAGCAGCATGACAGGGGTTCAAGAGACCCAGTACTTC.

The chain carries TRBV7-2 and TRBJ2-3; D is unclear. CDR1 SGHTA and CDR2 FQGNSA come from the germline V gene. V was trimmed by 1 base and J by 2 bases, leaving 7 bases between them. CDR3 length equals 14 residues. The CDR3 region is CASSLVLATDTQYF. The CDR3 DNA is TGTGCCAGCAGCTTAGTCTTGGCCACAGATACGCAGTATTTT.

This clonotype was counted only a few times. This chain connects TRBV5-1 to TRBJ1-1, with D possibly being TRBD1 (5 bases). Germline CDR1 and CDR2: SGHRS and YFSETQ. The CDR3 sequence is 13 residues long. V was cut by 4 bases and J by 3 bases, with 10 bases left in between. CDR3 nucleotide sequence: TGCGCCAGCAGCCCTGCAGGGTACACTGAAGCTTTCTTT. Protein: CASSPAGYTEAFF.

Ten or more counts support this clonotype. The chain combines TRBV6-5 with TRBJ2-3; the D call may be TRBD1 or TRBD2 (5 bases each). The CDR3 has 14 residues. V was shortened by 1 base and J by 6 bases, with 11 bases between the two germline ends. CDR1 MNHEY and CDR2 SVGAGI come from the germline V gene. CDR3 bases: TGTGCCAGCAGTTACTGGGGCGAGCGGGATACGCAGTATTTT. This translates into CASSYWGERDTQYF.

This clonotype was seen a handful of times. V and J are TRBV4-1 and TRBJ2-5; TRBD2 agrees at 9 bases. This CDR3 has 17 residues. CDR1 is MGHRA and CDR2 is YSYEKL in the germline V gene. The ends lost 1 base at V and 4 bases at J; junction bases unmatched: 10. The CDR3 sequence: CASSQGLSGGPRETQYF. The CDR3 coding sequence is TGCGCCAGCAGCCAAGGGCTTAGCGGGGGCCCTAGAGAGACCCAGTACTTC.

The chain links TRBV5-1 to TRBJ2-3, with TRBD1 matching 7 bases. The CDR3 contains 17 residues. CDR1 is SGHRS, CDR2 YFSETQ, per germline. V lost 4 bases to trimming and J lost 0 bases; unmatched junction nucleotides: 11. CDR3 DNA: TGCGCCAGCAGCCCCCGAGGGGGCCTGCTTAGCACAGATACGCAGTATTTT. Protein sequence: CASSPRGGLLSTDTQYF.

Ten or more counts support this clonotype. The chain uses TRBV19 and TRBJ1-5; the match to TRBD1 covers 8 bases. Per the germline V gene, CDR1 is LNHDA and CDR2 is SQIVND (reference sequence). Unmatched junction bases numbered 6, after V lost 5 bases and J lost 6 bases. The CDR3 is 14 residues long. The CDR3 here is CASSPRGLGQPQHF. The DNA for the CDR3 is TGTGCCAGTAGTCCCAGGGGGCTGGGTCAGCCCCAGCATTTT.

This clonotype has just a few counts. This rearrangement joins TRBV12-3 or TRBV12-4 to TRBJ1-2, with 8 positions matching TRBD1. This CDR3 comprises 15 residues. The V segment lost 5 bases and the J segment 8 bases; nucleotides outside the gene matches: 13. The CDR3 DNA reads TGTGCCAGCAGTCCATATACCTTGACAGGGGAAGGCTACACCTTC. Translation: CASSPYTLTGEGYTF.

This clonotype was recorded many times. The J gene is TRBJ2-5, the V gene TRBV9; D assignment may be TRBD1 or TRBD2 (5 bases each). The CDR3 consists of 14 residues. The V and J ends lost 0 bases and 5 bases respectively, with 11 bases between them. Per the germline V gene, CDR1 is SGDLS and CDR2 is YYNGEE. CDR3 region: CASSVGNGGETQYF. The CDR3 nucleotides read TGTGCCAGCAGCGTAGGTAATGGGGGTGAGACCCAGTACTTC.

This clonotype showed up just a few times. This rearrangement joins TRBV6-5 to TRBJ1-5; D not certain. The CDR3 runs 14 residues. V was trimmed by 2 bases and J by 5 bases, leaving 10 bases between them. Germline CDR1 reads MNHEY; CDR2 reads SVGAGI. In DNA form, the CDR3 reads TGTGCCAGCAGTTACCGACGACACGATCAGCCCCAGCATTTT. Its protein product is CASSYRRHDQPQHF.

The V call is TRBV20-1, the J call TRBJ1-5, with no clear D. V lost 4 bases and J lost 2, with 12 bases in between. Per the germline V gene, CDR1 is DFQATT and CDR2 is SNEGSKA (reference sequence). This CDR3 is 14 amino acids long. CDR3: CSATRLGGNQPQHF. CDR3 nucleotides: TGCAGTGCTACGCGACTGGGAGGCAATCAGCCCCAGCATTTT.

V is TRBV18 and J is TRBJ1-4; tentatively, D is TRBD1 (6 bases). V shed 6 bases and J shed 0 bases, with 14 bases lying between them. The germline V gene encodes CDR1 KGHSH and CDR2 LQKENI. The CDR3 spans 16 residues. CDR3 coding DNA: TGTGCCAGCTCCCGGACAGTACCTGCAACTAATGAAAAACTGTTTTTT. Translation: CASSRTVPATNEKLFF.

This clonotype was seen only a few times. The CDR3 spells CASSYAYQETQYF. DNA of the CDR3: TGTGCCAGCAGTTACGCCTATCAAGAGACCCAGTACTTC. V is TRBV6-6 and J is TRBJ2-5; no definite D call. The CDR3 runs 13 residues. Germline V gives CDR1 MNHNY, CDR2 SVGAGI (reference sequence). Trimming pared 2 bases from V and 2 bases from J, leaving 6 bases between.

The sample holds a few counts of this clonotype. This chain joins TRBV5-1 and TRBJ2-1, with 10 bases lining up with TRBD1. Germline CDR1 is SGHRS and CDR2 is YFSETQ. Trimming at V came to 7 bases and at J to 6 bases, leaving 13 bases not matched to a gene. The CDR3 spans 16 residues. This CDR3 reads CASSRDRGGTPNEQFF. CDR3 sequence (DNA): TGCGCCAGCTCCCGGGACAGGGGAGGGACCCCCAATGAGCAGTTCTTC.